This TCR beta chain comes out of a study of blood T cells in healthy people across ages. At the level of the study: The capture of about one barcoded beta molecule per two T cells was achieved by template switching.

The V end was cut by 5 bases, the J end by 1 base, with 7 bases between. The CDR3 runs to 13 residues. Germline V lookup: CDR1 KGHDR, CDR2 SFDVKD. Donors ranged from roughly 6 to 90 years old and were healthy Caucasians in Russia. The total RNA that was extracted per sample amounted to at least 5 micrograms. Primed by a sample-barcoded 5' primer and a J-beta primer mix, a second PCR proceeded for about 7 to 11 cycles. Through a template-switch adaptor with 12 random nucleotides, each cDNA molecule received a tag. MiXCR, run by TCRdb on the 5' RACE reads, gives a single entry per CDR3 protein. The sample has 730,000 or so distinct CDR3 sequences, 40% to 45% seen once.

What was sequenced was blood. This receptor was obtained from a man older than 75 in good health. V is TRBV24-1 and J is TRBJ1-1; no clear D gene. This CDR3 reads CATSAARNTEAFF. CDR3 DNA sequence: TGTGCCACCAGTGCGGCTCGGAACACTGAAGCTTTCTTT.